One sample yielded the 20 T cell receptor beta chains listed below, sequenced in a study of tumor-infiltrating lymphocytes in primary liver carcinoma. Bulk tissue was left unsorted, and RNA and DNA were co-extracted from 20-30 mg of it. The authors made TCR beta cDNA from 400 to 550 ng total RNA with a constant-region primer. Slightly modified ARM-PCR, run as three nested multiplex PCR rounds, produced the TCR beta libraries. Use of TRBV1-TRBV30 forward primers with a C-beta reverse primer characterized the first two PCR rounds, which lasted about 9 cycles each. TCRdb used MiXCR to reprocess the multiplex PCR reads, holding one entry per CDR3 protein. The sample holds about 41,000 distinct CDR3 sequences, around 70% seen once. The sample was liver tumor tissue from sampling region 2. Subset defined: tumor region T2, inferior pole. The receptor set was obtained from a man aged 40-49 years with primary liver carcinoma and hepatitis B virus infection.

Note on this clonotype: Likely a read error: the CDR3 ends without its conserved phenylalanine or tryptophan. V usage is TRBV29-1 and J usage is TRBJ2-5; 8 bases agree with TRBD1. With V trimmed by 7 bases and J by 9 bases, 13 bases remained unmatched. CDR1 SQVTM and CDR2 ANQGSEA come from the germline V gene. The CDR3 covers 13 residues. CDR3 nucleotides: TGCAGCGACCAGGGGGCGGATTCCAAGGCCCAGTACCTC. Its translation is CSDQGADSKAQYL.

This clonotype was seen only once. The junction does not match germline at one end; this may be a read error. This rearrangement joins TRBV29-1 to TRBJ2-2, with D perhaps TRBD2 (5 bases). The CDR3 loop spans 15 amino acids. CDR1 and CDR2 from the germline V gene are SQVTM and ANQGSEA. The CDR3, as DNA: TGCAGCGTTGAGATTAGCGCGGCGAACACAGGGGAGCTGTTTTTT. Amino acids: CSVEISAANTGELFF.

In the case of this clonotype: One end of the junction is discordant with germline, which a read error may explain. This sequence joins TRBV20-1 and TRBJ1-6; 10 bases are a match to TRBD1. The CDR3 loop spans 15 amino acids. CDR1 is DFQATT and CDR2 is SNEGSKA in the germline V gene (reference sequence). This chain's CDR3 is CSADSTGGTNLPLHF. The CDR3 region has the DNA TGCAGTGCTGACTCGACAGGGGGCACTAATTTACCCCTCCACTTT.

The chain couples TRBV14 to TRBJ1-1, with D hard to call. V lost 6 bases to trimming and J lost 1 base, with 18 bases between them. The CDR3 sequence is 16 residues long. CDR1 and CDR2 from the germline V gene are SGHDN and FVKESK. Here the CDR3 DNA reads TGTGCCAGCAGTCTATCCATGGAGGACTCGAACACTGAAGCTTTCTTT. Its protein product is CASSLSMEDSNTEAFF.

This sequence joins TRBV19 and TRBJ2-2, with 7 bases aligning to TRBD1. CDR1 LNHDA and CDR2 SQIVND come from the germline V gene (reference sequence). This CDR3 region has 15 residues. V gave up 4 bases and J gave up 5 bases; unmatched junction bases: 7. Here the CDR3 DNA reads TGTGCCAGTAGTAGGGCTCAGGGGGAGACCGGGGAGCTGTTTTTT. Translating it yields CASSRAQGETGELFF. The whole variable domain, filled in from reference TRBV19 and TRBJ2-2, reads DGGITQSPKYLFRKEGQNVTLSCEQNLNHDAMYWYRQDPGQGLRLIYYSQIVNDFQKGDIAEGYSVSREKKESFPLTVTSAQKNPTAFYLCASSRAQGETGELFFGEGSRLTVL.

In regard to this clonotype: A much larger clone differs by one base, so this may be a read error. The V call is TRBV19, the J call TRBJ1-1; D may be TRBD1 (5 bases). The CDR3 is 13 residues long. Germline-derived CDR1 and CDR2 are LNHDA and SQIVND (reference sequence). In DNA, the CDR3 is TGTGCCAGTAGTGAGGGTCGGTCCAGGGAAGTTTTCTTT. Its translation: CASSEGRSREVFF.

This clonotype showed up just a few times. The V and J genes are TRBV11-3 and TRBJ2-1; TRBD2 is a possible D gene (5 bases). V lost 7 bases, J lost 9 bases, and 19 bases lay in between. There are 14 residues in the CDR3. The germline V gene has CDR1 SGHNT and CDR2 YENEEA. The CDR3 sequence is CASNLGDGNAEQFF. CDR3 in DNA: TGTGCCAGCAACTTGGGAGATGGGAATGCTGAGCAGTTCTTC.

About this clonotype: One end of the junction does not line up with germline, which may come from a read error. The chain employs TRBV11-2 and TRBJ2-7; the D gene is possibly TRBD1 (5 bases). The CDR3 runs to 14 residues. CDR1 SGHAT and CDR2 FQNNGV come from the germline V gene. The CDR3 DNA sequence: TGTGTCAGCAACATTACAGGTCTGTTTGGAGAGCAGTACTTC. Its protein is CVSNITGLFGEQYF.

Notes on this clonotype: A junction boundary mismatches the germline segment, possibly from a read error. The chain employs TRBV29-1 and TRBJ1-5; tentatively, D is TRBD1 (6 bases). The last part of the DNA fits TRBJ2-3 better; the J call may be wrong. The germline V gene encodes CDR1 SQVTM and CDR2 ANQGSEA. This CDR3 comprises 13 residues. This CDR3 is CCVVGQINQPQYF. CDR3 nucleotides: TGCTGCGTCGTCGGACAGATCAATCAGCCCCAGTATTTT.

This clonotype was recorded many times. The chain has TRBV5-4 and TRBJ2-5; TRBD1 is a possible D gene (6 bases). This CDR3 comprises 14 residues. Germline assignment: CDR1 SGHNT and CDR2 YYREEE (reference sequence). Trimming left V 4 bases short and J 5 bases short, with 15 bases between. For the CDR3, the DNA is TGTGCCAGCAGCCCTGGCCAAGGACAGGAGACCCAGTACTTC. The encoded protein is CASSPGQGQETQYF.

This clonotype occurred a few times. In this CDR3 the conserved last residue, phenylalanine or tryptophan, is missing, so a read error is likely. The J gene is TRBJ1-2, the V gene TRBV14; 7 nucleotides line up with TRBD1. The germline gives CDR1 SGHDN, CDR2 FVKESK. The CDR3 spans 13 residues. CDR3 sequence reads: CTSSPRQGEGYTL. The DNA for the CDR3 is TGTACCAGCAGCCCCCGACAGGGAGAAGGCTACACCCTC.

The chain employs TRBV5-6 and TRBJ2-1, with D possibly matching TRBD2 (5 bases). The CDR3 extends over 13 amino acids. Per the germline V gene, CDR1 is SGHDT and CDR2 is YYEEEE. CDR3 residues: CISTGGPDNEQFF. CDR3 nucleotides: TGTATCAGCACTGGAGGACCGGACAATGAGCAGTTCTTC.

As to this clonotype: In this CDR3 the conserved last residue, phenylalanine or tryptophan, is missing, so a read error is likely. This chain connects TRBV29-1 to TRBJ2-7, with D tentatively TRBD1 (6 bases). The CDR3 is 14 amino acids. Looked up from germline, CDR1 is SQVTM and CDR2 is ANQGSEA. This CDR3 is CNAEEQGRTYEQYL. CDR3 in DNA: TGCAACGCTGAGGAACAGGGAAGGACCTACGAGCAGTACCTC.

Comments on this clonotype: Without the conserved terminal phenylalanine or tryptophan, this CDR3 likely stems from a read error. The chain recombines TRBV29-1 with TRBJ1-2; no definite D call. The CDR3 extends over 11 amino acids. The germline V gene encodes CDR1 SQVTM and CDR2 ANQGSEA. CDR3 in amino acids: CSVVWIYDYTL. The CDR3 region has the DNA TGCAGCGTTGTATGGATCTATGACTACACCTTA.

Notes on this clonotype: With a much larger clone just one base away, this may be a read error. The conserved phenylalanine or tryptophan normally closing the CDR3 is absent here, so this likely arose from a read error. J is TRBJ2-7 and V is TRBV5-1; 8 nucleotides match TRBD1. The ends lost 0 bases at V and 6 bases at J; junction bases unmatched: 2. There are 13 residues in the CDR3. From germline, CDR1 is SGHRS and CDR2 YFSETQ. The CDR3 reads CASSLGTGREQYS. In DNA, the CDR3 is TGCGCCAGCAGCTTGGGGACAGGGCGCGAGCAGTACTCC.

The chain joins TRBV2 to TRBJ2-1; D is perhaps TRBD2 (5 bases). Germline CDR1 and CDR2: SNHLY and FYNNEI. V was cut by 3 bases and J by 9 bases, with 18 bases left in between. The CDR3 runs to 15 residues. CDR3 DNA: TGTGCCAGCAGTGATATGGCTAGTAGGACTGGTGAGCAGTTCTTC. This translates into CASSDMASRTGEQFF.

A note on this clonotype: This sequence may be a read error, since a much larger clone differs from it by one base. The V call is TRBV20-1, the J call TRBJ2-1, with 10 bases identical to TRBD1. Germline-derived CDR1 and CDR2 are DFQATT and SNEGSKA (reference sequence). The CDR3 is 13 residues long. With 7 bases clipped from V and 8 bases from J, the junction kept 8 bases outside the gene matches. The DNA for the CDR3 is TGCAGTGGCAGGGGGACAGGGGACCATGAGCAGTTCTTC. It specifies CSGRGTGDHEQFF.

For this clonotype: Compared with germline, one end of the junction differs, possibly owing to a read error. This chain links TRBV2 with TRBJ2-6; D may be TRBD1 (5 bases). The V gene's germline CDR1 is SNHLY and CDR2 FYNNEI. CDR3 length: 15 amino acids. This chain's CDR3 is CASLFRRAGANVMTF. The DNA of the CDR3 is TGTGCCAGCTTGTTTCGACGGGCTGGGGCCAACGTCATGACTTTC.

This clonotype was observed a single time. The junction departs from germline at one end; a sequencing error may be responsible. This CDR3 reads CDSSQEGQGTGYNEHFF. CDR3 bases: TGCGACAGCAGCCAAGAGGGTCAGGGGACAGGGTACAATGAGCACTTCTTC. The chain has TRBV14 and TRBJ2-1; the match to TRBD1 covers 9 bases. Germline V CDR1 and CDR2: SGHDN, FVKESK. The CDR3 has 17 amino acids.

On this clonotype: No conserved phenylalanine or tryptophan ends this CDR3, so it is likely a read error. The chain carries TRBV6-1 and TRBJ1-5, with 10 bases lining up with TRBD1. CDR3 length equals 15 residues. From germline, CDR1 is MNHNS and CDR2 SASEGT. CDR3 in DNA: TGTGCAAGCAATGATCCGGGACAGGGGAATCAGCCCCAGCATCTT. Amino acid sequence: CASNDPGQGNQPQHL.